This T cell receptor (beta chain) emerged from a study of blood T cells in healthy people across ages. The CDR3 is 16 residues long. Germline assignment: CDR1 SNHLY and CDR2 FYNNEI. Germline trimming cut 6 bases from V and 10 bases from J; bases unmatched to any gene: 15. A word on this clonotype: Antigen unknown.

Then a second PCR, running about 6 to 12 cycles, was carried out with a sample-barcoded 5' primer and a J-beta primer mix. TCRdb called the 5' RACE reads again in MiXCR, with one record for every CDR3 protein. Seen here are more than 1 million distinct CDR3 sequences, around 45% observed once, and the top ten hold approximately 17%. There were at least 6 micrograms of total RNA extracted from every sample. Study-level points and caveats: Naive and antigen-experienced cells were not separated, limiting conclusive comparison. Percentage of naive T cells showed a strong correlation with TCR beta diversity.

Sequencing was done on a sample of blood. The V and J genes are TRBV2 and TRBJ2-1, with 10 bases identical to TRBD1. The sequence was collected from an older woman in good health. CDR3 sequence: CASRARTGGGVEEQFF. In nucleotides, the CDR3 is TGTGCCAGCAGAGCTAGGACAGGGGGTGGGGTAGAAGAGCAGTTCTTC.